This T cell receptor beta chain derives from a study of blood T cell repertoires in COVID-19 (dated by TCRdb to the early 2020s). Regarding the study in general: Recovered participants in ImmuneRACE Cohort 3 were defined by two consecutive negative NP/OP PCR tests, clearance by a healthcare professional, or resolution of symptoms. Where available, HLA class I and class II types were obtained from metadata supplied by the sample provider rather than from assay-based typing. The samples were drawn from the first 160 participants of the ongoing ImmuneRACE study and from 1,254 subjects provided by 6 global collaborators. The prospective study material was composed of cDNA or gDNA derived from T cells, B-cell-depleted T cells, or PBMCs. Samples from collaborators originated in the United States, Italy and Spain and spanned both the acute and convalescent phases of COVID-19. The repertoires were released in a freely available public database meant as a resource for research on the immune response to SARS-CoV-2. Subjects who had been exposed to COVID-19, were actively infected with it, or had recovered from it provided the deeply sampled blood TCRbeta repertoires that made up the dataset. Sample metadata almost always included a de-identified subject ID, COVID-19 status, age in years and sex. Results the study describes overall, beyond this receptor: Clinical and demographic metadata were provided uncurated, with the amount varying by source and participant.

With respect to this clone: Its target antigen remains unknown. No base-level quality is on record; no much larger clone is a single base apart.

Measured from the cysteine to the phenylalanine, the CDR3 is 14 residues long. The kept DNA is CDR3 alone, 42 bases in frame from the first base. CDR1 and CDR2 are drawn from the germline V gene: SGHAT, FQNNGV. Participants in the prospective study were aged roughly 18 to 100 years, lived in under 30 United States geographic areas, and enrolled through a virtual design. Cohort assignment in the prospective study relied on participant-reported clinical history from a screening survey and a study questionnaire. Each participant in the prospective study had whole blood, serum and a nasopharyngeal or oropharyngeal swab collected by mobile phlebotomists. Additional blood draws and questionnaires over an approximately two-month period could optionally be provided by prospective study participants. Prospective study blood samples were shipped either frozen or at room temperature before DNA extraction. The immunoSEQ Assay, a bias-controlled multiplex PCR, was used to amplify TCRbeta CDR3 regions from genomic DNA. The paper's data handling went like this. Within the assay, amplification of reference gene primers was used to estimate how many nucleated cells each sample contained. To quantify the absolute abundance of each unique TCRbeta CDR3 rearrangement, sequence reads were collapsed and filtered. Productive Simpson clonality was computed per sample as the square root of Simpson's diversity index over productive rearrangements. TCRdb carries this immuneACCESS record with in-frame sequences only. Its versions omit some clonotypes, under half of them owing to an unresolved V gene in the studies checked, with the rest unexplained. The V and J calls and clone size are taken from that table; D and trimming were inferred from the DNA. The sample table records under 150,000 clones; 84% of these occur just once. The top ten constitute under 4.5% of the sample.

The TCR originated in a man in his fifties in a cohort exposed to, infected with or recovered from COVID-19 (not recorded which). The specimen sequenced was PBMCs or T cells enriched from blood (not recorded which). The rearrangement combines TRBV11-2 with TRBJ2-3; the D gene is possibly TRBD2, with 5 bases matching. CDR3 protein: CAGSAGLSTDTQYF. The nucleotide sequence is TGTGCTGGATCGGCGGGCCTTAGCACAGATACGCAGTATTTT. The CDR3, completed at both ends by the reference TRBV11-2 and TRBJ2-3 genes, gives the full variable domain EAGVAQSPRYKIIEKRQSVAFWCNPISGHATLYWYQQILGQGPKLLIQFQNNGVVDDSQLPKDRFSAERLKGVDSTLKIQPAKLEDSAVYLCAGSAGLSTDTQYFGPGTRLTVL.